This T cell receptor (beta chain) derives from a study of T-cell reconstitution after alpha-beta-depleted transplantation in children. Preparing the TCRbeta library involved the use of unique molecular identifiers. TCRdb itself ran the PCR reads through MiXCR, one entry per CDR3 protein. The sample includes over 150,000 distinct CDR3 sequences, 6.3% of them seen just once. At least ten counts were recorded for this clonotype. The ends were cut back, 3 bases at V and 2 bases at J, with 17 bases in the middle. The germline V gene has CDR1 DFQATT and CDR2 SNEGSKA (reference sequence). CDR3 length: 15 amino acids.

This specimen was PBMCs, taken before TCRalphabeta/CD19-depleted stem cell transplant. The chain uses TRBV20-1 and TRBJ2-7, with no clear D. This clonotype originated in a girl younger than two with combined immunodeficiency, due to receive a stem cell transplant. In nucleotides, the CDR3 is TGCAGTGCTAGTCGGGTGGGCGTCCCAACCTACGAGCAGTACTTC. Residues: CSASRVGVPTYEQYF.